Listed below are T cell receptor beta chains from one sample, sequenced in a study of blood T cell repertoires in COVID-19. The protocol was immunoSEQ multiplex PCR, while the TCRdb copy is restricted to in-frame clones and leaves out a portion. The sample records approximately 160,000 clones, 65% to 85% being singletons. Sequences were obtained from peripheral blood. The receptors derive from a woman aged 55 to 70 with acute or convalescent COVID-19. Each CDR3 is given with its conserved first and last residue. D genes are given only for firm matches. The listing skips clone size in some rows; elsewhere it reads once, few, many or a size class.

v_gene,j_gene,abundance,d_gene,CDR3aa,CDR3nt
TRBV11-3,TRBJ2-3,few,.,CASSYEGGTDTQYF,TGTGCCAGCAGCTACGAGGGGGGCACAGATACGCAGTATTTT
TRBV27,TRBJ1-6,.,.,CASSLNGSPLHF,TGTGCCAGCAGTTTAAACGGTTCACCCCTCCACTTT
TRBV4-1,TRBJ1-1,.,.,CASSQAQGGNTEAFF,TGCGCCAGCAGCCAAGCCCAGGGAGGGAACACTGAAGCTTTCTTT
TRBV10-3,TRBJ2-1,.,TRBD1,CAISSTGEVEFF,TGTGCCATCAGTTCGACAGGGGAGGTTGAGTTCTTC
TRBV27,TRBJ1-5,.,.,CASSLLQAGQPQHF,TGTGCCAGCAGTTTACTCCAGGCAGGTCAGCCCCAGCATTTT
TRBV7-9,TRBJ1-1,.,TRBD1,CASSTLRTGSRNTEAFF,TGTGCCAGCAGCACGCTCAGGACAGGGTCGAGAAATACTGAAGCTTTCTTT
TRBV9,TRBJ1-5,.,.,CASSPWASSNQPQHF,TGTGCCAGCAGCCCATGGGCGAGTAGCAATCAGCCCCAGCATTTT
TRBV5-1,TRBJ2-5,once,.,CASSRATGQETQYF,TGCGCCAGCAGCAGGGCGACAGGACAAGAGACCCAGTACTTC
TRBV30,TRBJ2-6,.,.,CAWSVDFTAVLTF,TGTGCCTGGAGTGTGGACTTCACGGCCGTCCTGACTTTC
TRBV7-9,TRBJ1-1,.,.,CASSGGGLNTEAFF,TGTGCCAGCAGCGGTGGAGGATTGAACACTGAAGCTTTCTTT
TRBV3-1/TRBV3-2,TRBJ2-1,.,TRBD2,CAGTSGRVEQFF,TGTGCTGGGACTAGCGGCCGCGTAGAGCAGTTCTTC
TRBV5-4,TRBJ2-7,.,.,CASSLSGGQYEQYF,TGTGCCAGCAGCTTGTCAGGGGGGCAGTACGAGCAGTACTTC
TRBV2,TRBJ2-7,.,TRBD1,CASSRQGVSAYEQYF,TGTGCCAGCAGTCGCCAGGGGGTTTCGGCCTACGAGCAGTACTTC
TRBV7-6,TRBJ2-7,.,.,CASSFGDTSSYEQYF,TGTGCCAGCAGCTTCGGGGACACCAGCTCCTACGAGCAGTACTTC
TRBV19,TRBJ2-7,few,TRBD1,CASSKDRERYEQYF,TGTGCCAGTAGTAAGGACAGGGAACGCTACGAGCAGTACTTC